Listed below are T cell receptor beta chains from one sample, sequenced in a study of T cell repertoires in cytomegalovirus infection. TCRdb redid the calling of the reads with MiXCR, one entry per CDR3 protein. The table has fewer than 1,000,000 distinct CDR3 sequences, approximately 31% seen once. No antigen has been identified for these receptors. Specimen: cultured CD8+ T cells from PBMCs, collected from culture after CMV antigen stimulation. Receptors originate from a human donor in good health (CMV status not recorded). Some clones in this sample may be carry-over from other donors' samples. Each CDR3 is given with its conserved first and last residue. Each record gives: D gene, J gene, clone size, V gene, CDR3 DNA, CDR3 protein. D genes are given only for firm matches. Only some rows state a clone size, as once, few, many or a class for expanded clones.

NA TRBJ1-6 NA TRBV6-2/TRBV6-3 TGTGCCAGCAGCCTAACAGGGCCGCGGGGTAATTCTCCCCTCCACTTT CASSLTGPRGNSPLHF
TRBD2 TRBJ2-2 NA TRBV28 TGTGCCAGCAGTTCCCCTCTAACTAGCGGGGTGAACACCGGGGAGCTGTTTTTT CASSSPLTSGVNTGELFF
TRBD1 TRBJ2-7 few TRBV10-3 TGTGCCATCAGTGAGTCGACAGGGGGGTTATACGAGCAGTACTTC CAISESTGGLYEQYF
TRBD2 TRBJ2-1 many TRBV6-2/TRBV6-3 TGTGCCAGCAGTACAAGCGGGGGGCCAGCTGAGCAGTTCTTC CASSTSGGPAEQFF
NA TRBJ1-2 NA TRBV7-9 TGTGCCAGCAGCTTAGGGGTACTCGGACAGTCAACGGACTATGGCTACACCTTC CASSLGVLGQSTDYGYTF
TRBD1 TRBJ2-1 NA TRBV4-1 TGCGCCAGCAGACGGACAGGGGATGAGCAGTTCTTC CASRRTGDEQFF
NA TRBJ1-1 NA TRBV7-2 TGTGCCAGCAGCCTTTCTTGGAGTGCCACTGAAGCTTTCTTT CASSLSWSATEAFF
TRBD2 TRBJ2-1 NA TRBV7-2 TGTGCCAGCAGCTTAGATCTAGCGGGGGTAGTCTACAATGAGCAGTTCTTC CASSLDLAGVVYNEQFF
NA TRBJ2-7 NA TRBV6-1 TGTGCCAGCACCGTGGACGCCTCCACCTACGAGCAGTACTTC CASTVDASTYEQYF
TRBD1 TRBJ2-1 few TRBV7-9 TGTGCCAGCAGCCAACAGGGGGCATCCTACAATGAGCAGTTCTTC CASSQQGASYNEQFF
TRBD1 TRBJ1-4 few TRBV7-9 TGTGCCGTCCTGCCGGGACAGACAAATGAAAAACTGTTTTTT CAVLPGQTNEKLFF
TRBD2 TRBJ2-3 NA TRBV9 TGTGCCAGCAGCGGTGCGAGCGGGGGAGTAGATACGCAGTATTTT CASSGASGGVDTQYF
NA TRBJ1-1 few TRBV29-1 TGCAGCGTCCCTGAATGGTTTGGGGGGGCTGAAGCTTTCTTT CSVPEWFGGAEAFF
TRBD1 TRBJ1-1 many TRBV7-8 TGTGCCAGCAGCTTTACAGGGGCACAAACCGAGGGCACTGAAGCTTTCTTT CASSFTGAQTEGTEAFF
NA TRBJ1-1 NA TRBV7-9 TGTGCCAGCAGCCCGGATAGGGGAGAGCACACTGAAGCTTTCTTT CASSPDRGEHTEAFF
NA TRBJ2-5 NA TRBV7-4 TGTGCCAGCAGCTCCCTTTCCCGAGAGACCCAGTACTTC CASSSLSRETQYF
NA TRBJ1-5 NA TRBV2 TGTGCCGGCAGTGATCGGGGGGGGCAGCCCCAGCATTTT CAGSDRGGQPQHF
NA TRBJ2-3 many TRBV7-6 TGTGCCAGCAGCAGGGGAGCAGATACGCAGTATTTT CASSRGADTQYF
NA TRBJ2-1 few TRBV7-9 TGTGCCAGCACCCCCGAGGCGGACCTACAGTTCTTC CASTPEADLQFF
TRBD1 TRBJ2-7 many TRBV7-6 TGTGCCAGCAGCCGCAATACCAGGGACAGGACCTACGAGCAGTACTTC CASSRNTRDRTYEQYF
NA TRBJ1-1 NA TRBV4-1 TGCGCCAGCAGCCAAGATAGAGCTCTTCGGCAGAGGAGGACTGAAGCTTTCTTT CASSQDRALRQRRTEAFF
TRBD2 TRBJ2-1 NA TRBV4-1 TGCGCCAGCAGCAACCGCGGGGGGGCCATCAATGAGCAGTTCTTC CASSNRGGAINEQFF
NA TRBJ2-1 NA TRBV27 TGTGCCAGCAGTTTACGTGGTGGGGACTCCGGGCAGTTCTTC CASSLRGGDSGQFF
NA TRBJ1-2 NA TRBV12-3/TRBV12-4 TGTGCCAGCAGTACCACTACAGGGATAGGTGGCTACACCTTC CASSTTTGIGGYTF
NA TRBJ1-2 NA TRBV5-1 TGCGCCAGCAGCCCGAAATCAGGGATCTATGGCTACACCTTC CASSPKSGIYGYTF
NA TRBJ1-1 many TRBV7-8 TGTGCCACCTCACATTTCAGCGTGCAGGGAAACACTGAAGCTTTCTTT CATSHFSVQGNTEAFF
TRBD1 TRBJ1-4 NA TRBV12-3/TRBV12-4 TGTGCCAGCAGTTTAGGGACAGGCATAAACGTGTATGAAAAACTGTTTTTT CASSLGTGINVYEKLFF